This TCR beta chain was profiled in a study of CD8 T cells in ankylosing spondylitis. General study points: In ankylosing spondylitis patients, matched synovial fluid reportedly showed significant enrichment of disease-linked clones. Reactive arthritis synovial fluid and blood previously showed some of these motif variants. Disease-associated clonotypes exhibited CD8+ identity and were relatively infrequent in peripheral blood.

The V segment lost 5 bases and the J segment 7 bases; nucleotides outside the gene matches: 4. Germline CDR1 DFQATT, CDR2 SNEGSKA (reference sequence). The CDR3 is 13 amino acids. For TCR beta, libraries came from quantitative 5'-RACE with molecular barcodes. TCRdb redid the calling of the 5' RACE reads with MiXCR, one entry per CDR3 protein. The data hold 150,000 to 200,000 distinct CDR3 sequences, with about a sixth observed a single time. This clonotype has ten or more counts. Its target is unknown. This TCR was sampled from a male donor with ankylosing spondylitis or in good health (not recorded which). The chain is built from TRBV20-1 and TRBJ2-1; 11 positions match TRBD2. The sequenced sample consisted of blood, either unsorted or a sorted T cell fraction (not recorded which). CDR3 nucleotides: TGCAGTGCTGGGCTAGCGGGAGGAAATGAGCAGTTCTTC. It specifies CSAGLAGGNEQFF.